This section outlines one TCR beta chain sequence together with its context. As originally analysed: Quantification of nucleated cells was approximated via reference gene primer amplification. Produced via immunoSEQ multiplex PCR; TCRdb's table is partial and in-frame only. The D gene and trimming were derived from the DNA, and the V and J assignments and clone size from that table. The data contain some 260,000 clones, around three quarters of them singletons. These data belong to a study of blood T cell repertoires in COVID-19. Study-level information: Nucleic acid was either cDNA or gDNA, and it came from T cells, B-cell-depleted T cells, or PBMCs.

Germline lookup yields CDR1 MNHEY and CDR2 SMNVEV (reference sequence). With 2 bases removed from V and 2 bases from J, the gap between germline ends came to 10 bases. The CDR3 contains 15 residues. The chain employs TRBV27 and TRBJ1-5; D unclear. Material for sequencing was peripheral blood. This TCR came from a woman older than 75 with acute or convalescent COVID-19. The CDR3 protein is CASSLSPQGNQPQHF. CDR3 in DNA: TGTGCCAGCAGTTTAAGCCCCCAGGGCAATCAGCCCCAGCATTTT.